The next 13 T cell receptor beta chains were all read from a single sample in a study of shared clonotypes between healthy human individuals. Assay used: immunoSEQ multiplex PCR; TCRdb lists only in-frame clones, some missing. The data hold 100,000 or so clones, with less than 60% observed a single time. What was sequenced was PBMCs. The receptor source for this set is a woman between 35 and 50 years old in good health. Some clones in this sample may be carry-over from other donors' samples.

This clone has a count of ten or more. The chain employs TRBV5-6 and TRBJ1-5; 9 bases align to TRBD1. V lost 2 bases to trimming and J lost 11 bases; unmatched junction nucleotides: 8. CDR1 is SGHDT and CDR2 is YYEEEE in the germline V gene. The CDR3 covers 14 residues. CDR3 nucleotides: TGTGCCAGCAGCTTCTCCGGGACAGGGTTAGCCCAGCATTTT. It encodes CASSFSGTGLAQHF.

The V gene is TRBV28, the J gene TRBJ2-7; a possible D gene is TRBD2 (5 bases). Germline loops: CDR1 MDHEN, CDR2 SYDVKM. CDR3 size: 14 residues. Trimming pared 6 bases from V and 6 bases from J, leaving 18 bases between. CDR3 sequence (DNA): TGTGCCAGCAGCAAAGAGGGAGAACCTCTCGAGCAGTACTTC. It encodes CASSKEGEPLEQYF.

Regarding this clone: It may be a read error: a sequence one base away is much more abundant. The chain recombines TRBV29-1 with TRBJ1-3; D call uncertain. There are 14 residues in the CDR3. Germline V gives CDR1 SQVTM, CDR2 ANQGSEA. Trimming stripped 6 bases from V and 0 bases from J, with 12 bases between. In DNA form, the CDR3 reads TGCAGCGTGGCAGACGGCGCCTCTGGAAACACCATATATTTT. Protein sequence: CSVADGASGNTIYF.

CDR3 bases: TGTGCCAGCAGAACGGGCAGGGGAAATGAGCAGTTCTTC. It specifies CASRTGRGNEQFF. The rearrangement joins TRBV25-1 to TRBJ2-1; possibly TRBD1 for D (6 bases). Germline CDR1 is MGHDK and CDR2 is SYGVNS. V was trimmed by 6 bases and J by 7 bases, leaving 13 bases between them. This CDR3 contains 13 residues. Together with reference TRBV25-1 and TRBJ2-1, the CDR3 gives the full variable domain: EADIYQTPRYLVIGTGKKITLECSQTMGHDKMYWYQQDPGMELHLIHYSYGVNSTEKGDLSSESTVSRIRTEHFPLTLESARPSHTSQYLCASRTGRGNEQFFGPGTRLTVL.

This clone has a count of ten or more. This chain uses TRBV9 with TRBJ1-5; 7 positions agree with TRBD1. The germline gives CDR1 SGDLS, CDR2 YYNGEE. The CDR3 sequence is 15 residues long. J lost 7 bases, V lost 0 bases, and 7 bases had no gene match. The CDR3 DNA follows: TGTGCCAGCAGCGTAGAGGGGGCGCGGGGACAGCCCCAGCATTTT. Its protein is CASSVEGARGQPQHF.

CDR3 region: CASSQQTGTYEQYF. As DNA, the CDR3 is TGTGCCAGCAGCCAGCAGACAGGGACCTACGAGCAGTACTTC. The genes are TRBV5-4 and TRBJ2-7; 7 bases line up with TRBD1. Germline V lookup: CDR1 SGHNT, CDR2 YYREEE (reference sequence). This CDR3 comprises 14 residues. After removal of 4 bases from V and 2 bases from J, the junction contained 6 bases not matched to a gene.

J is TRBJ2-7 and V is TRBV5-1; D not certain. The CDR3 consists of 13 residues. Trimming cost V 6 bases and J 1 base, with 11 bases left between them. CDR1 and CDR2 from the germline V gene are SGHRS and YFSETQ. The CDR3 protein is CASNKDVSYEQYF. The CDR3 bases are TGCGCCAGCAACAAGGACGTATCCTACGAGCAGTACTTC.

CDR3 in DNA: TGTGCCAGCAGCATCCAGGGGATTGGCGCTGAAGCTTTCTTT. Amino acid sequence: CASSIQGIGAEAFF. V is TRBV7-2 and J is TRBJ1-1; tentatively, D is TRBD1 (6 bases). V was clipped by 5 bases and J by 6 bases, with 16 bases between them. CDR1 and CDR2 from the germline V gene are SGHTA and FQGNSA. The CDR3 length is 14 residues.

This clone was observed at least ten times. J is TRBJ2-3 and V is TRBV5-4; D remains unclear. The CDR3 runs 12 residues. Trimming removed 4 bases at V and 0 bases at J, with 3 bases between. The germline V gene has CDR1 SGHNT and CDR2 YYREEE (reference sequence). The CDR3 nucleotides read TGTGCCAGCAGCAGTAGCACAGATACGCAGTATTTT. Its translation is CASSSSTDTQYF.

This rearrangement joins TRBV4-2 to TRBJ1-2, with TRBD1 identical over 8 bases. CDR1 and CDR2 from the germline V gene are LGHNA and YNFKEQ. The CDR3 runs 17 residues. J lost 4 bases, V lost 3 bases, and 13 bases had no gene match. The CDR3 DNA is TGTGCCAGCAGCCAGGTGACCCAGGGGGCGTCTGGCTATGGCTACACCTTC. It encodes CASSQVTQGASGYGYTF.

This clone was picked up a small number of times. This sequence may be a read error, since a much larger clone differs from it by one base. The chain recombines TRBV11-2 with TRBJ2-5; 12 bases line up with TRBD1. Germline CDR1 reads SGHAT; CDR2 reads FQNNGV. The CDR3 length is 13 residues. V shed 6 bases and J 8 bases; nucleotides not matched to a gene: 4. The CDR3 DNA follows: TGTGCCAGCAGACGGGGACAGGGGGCAACCCAGTACTTC. It is translated as CASRRGQGATQYF.

The chain is built from TRBV4-3 and TRBJ2-6; TRBD2 is a possible D gene (5 bases). In germline, CDR1 is LGHNA, CDR2 YSLEER. This CDR3 has 15 amino acids. Trimming removed 3 bases at V and 2 bases at J, with 8 bases between. The CDR3 loop reads CASSQTITGANVLTF. CDR3 in DNA: TGCGCCAGCAGCCAGACTATTACTGGGGCCAACGTCCTGACTTTC.

The V call is TRBV7-2, the J call TRBJ1-1; D unresolved. This CDR3 has 13 residues. In germline, CDR1 is SGHTA, CDR2 FQGNSA. Trimming shortened V by 4 bases and J by 0 bases, and 6 bases separated the two germline ends. CDR3: CASSSSLNTEAFF. The CDR3 region has the DNA TGTGCCAGCAGCTCCTCACTGAACACTGAAGCTTTCTTT.